The T cell receptor (beta chain) under discussion was sequenced for a study of cytomegalovirus exposure and HLA in healthy donors. From germline, CDR1 is LGHNA and CDR2 YSLEER. Trimming took 9 bases from V and 8 from J, leaving 19 bases between them. The CDR3 has 13 amino acids. This PCR relied on a set of 60 Vbeta primers and 13 Jbeta primers. The table came from immunoSEQ multiplex PCR; TCRdb's copy has only in-frame clones and leaves some out. The data contain 250,000 to 350,000 clones, about nine tenths of them singletons. This clone was seen only a few times. The genes are TRBV4-3 and TRBJ1-2; maybe TRBD1 (5 bases). The sample consisted of PBMCs. The source of this sequence is a man in his forties in good health and CMV-seropositive. CDR3 sequence reads: CASARGTLEGYTF. CDR3 in DNA: TGCGCCAGTGCTCGGGGGACCCTAGAAGGCTACACCTTC.